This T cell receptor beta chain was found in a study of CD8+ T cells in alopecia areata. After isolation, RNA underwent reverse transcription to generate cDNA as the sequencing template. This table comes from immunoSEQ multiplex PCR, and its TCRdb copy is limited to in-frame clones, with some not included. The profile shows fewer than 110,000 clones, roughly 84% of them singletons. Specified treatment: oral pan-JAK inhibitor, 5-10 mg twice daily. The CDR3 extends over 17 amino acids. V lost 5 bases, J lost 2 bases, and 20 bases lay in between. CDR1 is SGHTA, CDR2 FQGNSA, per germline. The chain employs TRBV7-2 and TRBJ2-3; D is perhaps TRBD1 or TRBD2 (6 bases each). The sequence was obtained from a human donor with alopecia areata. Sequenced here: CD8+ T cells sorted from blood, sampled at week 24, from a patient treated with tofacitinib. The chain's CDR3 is CASSTALRGALTDTQYF. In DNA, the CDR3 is TGTGCCAGCAGCACCGCTCTGAGGGGGGCACTCACAGATACGCAGTATTTT.